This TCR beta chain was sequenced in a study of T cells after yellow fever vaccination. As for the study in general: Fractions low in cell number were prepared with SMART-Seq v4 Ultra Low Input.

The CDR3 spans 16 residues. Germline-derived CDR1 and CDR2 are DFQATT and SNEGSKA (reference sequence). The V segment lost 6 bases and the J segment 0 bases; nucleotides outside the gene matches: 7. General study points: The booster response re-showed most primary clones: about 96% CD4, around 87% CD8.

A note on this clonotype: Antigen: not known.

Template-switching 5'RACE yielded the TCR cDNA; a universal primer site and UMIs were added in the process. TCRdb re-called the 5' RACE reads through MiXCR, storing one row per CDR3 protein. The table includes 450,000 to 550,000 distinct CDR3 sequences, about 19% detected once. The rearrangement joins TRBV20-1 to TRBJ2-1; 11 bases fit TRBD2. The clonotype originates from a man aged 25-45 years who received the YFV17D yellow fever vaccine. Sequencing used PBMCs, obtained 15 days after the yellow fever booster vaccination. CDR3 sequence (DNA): TGCAGTGCCGCGACCCTAGCGGGAGGCTCCTACAATGAGCAGTTCTTC. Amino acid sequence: CSAATLAGGSYNEQFF.